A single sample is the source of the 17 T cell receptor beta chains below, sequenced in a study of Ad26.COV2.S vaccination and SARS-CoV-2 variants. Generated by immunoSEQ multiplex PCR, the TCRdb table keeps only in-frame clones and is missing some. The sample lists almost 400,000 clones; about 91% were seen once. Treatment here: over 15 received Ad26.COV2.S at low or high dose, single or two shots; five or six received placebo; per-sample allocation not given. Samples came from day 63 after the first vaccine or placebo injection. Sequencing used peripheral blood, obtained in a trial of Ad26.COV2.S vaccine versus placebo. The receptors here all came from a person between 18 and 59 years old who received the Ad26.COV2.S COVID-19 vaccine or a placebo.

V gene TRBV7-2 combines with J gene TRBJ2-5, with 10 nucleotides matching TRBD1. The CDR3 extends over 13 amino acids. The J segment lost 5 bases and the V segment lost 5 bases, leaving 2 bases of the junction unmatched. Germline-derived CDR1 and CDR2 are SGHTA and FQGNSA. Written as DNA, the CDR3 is TGTGCCAGCAGCCGACAGGGGGCGGAGACCCAGTACTTC. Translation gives CASSRQGAETQYF.

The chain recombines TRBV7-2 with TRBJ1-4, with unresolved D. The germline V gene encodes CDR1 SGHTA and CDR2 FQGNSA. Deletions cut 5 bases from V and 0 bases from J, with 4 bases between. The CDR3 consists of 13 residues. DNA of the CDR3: TGTGCCAGCAGCGCTGCAACTAATGAAAAACTGTTTTTT. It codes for CASSAATNEKLFF.

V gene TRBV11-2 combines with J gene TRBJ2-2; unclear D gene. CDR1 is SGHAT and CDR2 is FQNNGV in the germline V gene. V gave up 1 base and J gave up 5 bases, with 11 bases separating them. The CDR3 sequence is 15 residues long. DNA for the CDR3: TGTGCCAGCAGCTTAGCCTCTAGGGTTACCGGGGAGCTGTTTTTT. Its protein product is CASSLASRVTGELFF. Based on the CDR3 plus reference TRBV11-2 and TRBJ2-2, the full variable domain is EAGVAQSPRYKIIEKRQSVAFWCNPISGHATLYWYQQILGQGPKLLIQFQNNGVVDDSQLPKDRFSAERLKGVDSTLKIQPAKLEDSAVYLCASSLASRVTGELFFGEGSRLTVL.

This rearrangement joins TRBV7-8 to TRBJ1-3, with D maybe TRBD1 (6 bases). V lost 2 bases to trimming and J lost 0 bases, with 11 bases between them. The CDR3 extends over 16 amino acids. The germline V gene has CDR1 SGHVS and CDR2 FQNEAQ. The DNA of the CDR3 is TGTGCCAGCAGCTTATCTACAGGGTTCTCTGGAAACACCATATATTTT. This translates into CASSLSTGFSGNTIYF.

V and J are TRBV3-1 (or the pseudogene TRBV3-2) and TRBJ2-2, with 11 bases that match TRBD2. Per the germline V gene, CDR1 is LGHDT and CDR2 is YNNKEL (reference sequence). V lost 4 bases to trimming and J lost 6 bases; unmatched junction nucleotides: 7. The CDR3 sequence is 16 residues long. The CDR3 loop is CASSPVSGRAPGELFF. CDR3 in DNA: TGTGCCAGCAGCCCGGTTAGCGGGAGGGCCCCCGGGGAGCTGTTTTTT.

The CDR3 region is CSVRGATEAFF. CDR3 in DNA: TGCAGCGTCCGGGGGGCCACTGAAGCTTTCTTT. This chain uses TRBV29-1 with TRBJ1-1, with D tentatively TRBD1 (6 bases). Germline V gene sequence: CDR1 SQVTM, CDR2 ANQGSEA. CDR3 length: 11 amino acids. V dropped 6 bases and J dropped 4 bases, with 9 bases sitting between them. Drawing the rest from reference TRBV29-1 and TRBJ1-1, the complete variable domain is SAVISQKPSRDICQRGTSLTIQCQVDSQVTMMFWYRQQPGQSLTLIATANQGSEATYESGFVIDKFPISRPNLTFSTLTVSNMSPEDSSIYLCSVRGATEAFFGQGTRLTVV.

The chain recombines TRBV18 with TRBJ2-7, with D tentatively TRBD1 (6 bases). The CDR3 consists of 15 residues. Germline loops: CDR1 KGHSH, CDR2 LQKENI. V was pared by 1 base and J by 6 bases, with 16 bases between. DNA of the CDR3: TGTGCCAGCTCACCACTTGCAGGGGATGTCGCCGAGCAGTACTTC. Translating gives CASSPLAGDVAEQYF.

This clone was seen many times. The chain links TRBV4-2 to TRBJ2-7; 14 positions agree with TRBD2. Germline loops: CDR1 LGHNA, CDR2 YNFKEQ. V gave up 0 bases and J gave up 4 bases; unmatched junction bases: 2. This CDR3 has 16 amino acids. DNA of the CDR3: TGTGCCAGCAGCCAAGATGGGACTAGCGGGAGTTACGAGCAGTACTTC. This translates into CASSQDGTSGSYEQYF.

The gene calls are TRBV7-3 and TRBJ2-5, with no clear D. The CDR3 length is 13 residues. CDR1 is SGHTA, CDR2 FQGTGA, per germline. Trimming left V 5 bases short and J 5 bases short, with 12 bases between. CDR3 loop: CASSNTDGETQYF. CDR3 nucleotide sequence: TGTGCCAGCAGCAACACGGACGGTGAGACCCAGTACTTC.

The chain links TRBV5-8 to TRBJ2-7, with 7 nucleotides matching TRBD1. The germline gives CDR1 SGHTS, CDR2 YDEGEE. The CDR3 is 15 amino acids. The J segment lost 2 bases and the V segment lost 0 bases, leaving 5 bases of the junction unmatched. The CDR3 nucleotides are TGTGCCAGCAGCTTGGAACCGGGACAGACCTACGAGCAGTACTTC. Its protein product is CASSLEPGQTYEQYF.

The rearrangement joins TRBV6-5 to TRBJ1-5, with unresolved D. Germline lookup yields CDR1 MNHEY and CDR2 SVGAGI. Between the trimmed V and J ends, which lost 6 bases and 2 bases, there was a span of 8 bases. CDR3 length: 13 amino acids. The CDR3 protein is CASSEGGNQPQHF. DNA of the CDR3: TGTGCCAGCAGCGAGGGTGGCAATCAGCCCCAGCATTTT.

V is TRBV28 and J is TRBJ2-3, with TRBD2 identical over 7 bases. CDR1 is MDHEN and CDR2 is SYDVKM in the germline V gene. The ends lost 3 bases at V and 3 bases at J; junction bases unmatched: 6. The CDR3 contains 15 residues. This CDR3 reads CASSFAGLVTDTQYF. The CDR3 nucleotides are TGTGCCAGCAGTTTTGCAGGACTAGTGACAGATACGCAGTATTTT.

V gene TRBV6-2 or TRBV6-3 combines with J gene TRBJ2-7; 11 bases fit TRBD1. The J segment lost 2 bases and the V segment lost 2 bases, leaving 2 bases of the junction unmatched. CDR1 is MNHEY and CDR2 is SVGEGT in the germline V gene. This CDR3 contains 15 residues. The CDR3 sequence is CASSYGDRGAYEQYF. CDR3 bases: TGTGCCAGCAGTTACGGGGACAGGGGGGCCTACGAGCAGTACTTC.

CDR3 nucleotide sequence: TGTGCCAGCAGTCCAGGGACAGGGAGCTATGGCTACACCTTC. This encodes CASSPGTGSYGYTF. The genes are TRBV28 and TRBJ1-2; 9 bases align to TRBD1. CDR3 length: 14 amino acids. The V segment lost 5 bases and the J segment 4 bases; nucleotides outside the gene matches: 5. The germline V gene has CDR1 MDHEN and CDR2 SYDVKM.

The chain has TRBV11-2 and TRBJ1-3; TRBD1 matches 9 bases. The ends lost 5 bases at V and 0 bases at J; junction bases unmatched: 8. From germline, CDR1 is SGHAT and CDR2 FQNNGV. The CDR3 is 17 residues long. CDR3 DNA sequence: TGTGCCAGCAGCCGGGGACAGGGACTCGGCTCTGGAAACACCATATATTTT. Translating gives CASSRGQGLGSGNTIYF.

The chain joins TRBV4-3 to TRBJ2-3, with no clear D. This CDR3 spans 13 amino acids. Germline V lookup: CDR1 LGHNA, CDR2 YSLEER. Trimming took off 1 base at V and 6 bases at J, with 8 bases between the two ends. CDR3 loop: CASSQGVRDTQYF. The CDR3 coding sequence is TGCGCCAGCAGCCAAGGGGTCAGGGATACGCAGTATTTT.

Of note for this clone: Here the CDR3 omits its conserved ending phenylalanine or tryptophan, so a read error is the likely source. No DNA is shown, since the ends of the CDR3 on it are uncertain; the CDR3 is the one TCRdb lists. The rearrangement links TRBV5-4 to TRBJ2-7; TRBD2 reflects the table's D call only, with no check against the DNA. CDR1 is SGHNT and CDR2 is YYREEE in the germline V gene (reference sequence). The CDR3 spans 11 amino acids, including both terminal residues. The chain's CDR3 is CASSLVGREDA.